The present entry profiles one T cell receptor (beta chain) with its context. Some clones are missing from TCRdb's copy, which holds only in-frame ones; the method was immunoSEQ multiplex PCR. The sample has under 85,000 clones; around 87% are singletons. This record belongs to a study of blood T cell repertoires in COVID-19. The TCR comes from a middle-aged man with acute or convalescent COVID-19. Material: peripheral blood.

The CDR3 DNA reads TGTGCCAGCAGCTTGGTTCTTAGCGGGAGGATGACCTACGAGCAGTACTTC. Protein product: CASSLVLSGRMTYEQYF. The rearrangement joins TRBV11-3 to TRBJ2-7; 10 bases match TRBD2. The CDR3 has 17 amino acids. Germline-derived CDR1 and CDR2 are SGHNT and YENEEA. The V and J ends lost 3 bases and 2 bases, in that order; junction bases with no gene match: 10.